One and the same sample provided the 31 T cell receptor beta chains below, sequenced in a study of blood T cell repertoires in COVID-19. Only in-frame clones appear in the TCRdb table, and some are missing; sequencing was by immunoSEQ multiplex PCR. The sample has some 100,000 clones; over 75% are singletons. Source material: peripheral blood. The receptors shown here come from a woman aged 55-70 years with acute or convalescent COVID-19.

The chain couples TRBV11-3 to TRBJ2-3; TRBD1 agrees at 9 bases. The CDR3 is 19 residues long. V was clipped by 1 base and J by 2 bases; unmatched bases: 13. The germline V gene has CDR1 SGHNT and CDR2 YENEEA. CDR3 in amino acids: CASSLVTGGLGPTTDTQYF. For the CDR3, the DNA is TGTGCCAGCAGCTTAGTTACAGGGGGCCTAGGTCCAACCACAGATACGCAGTATTTT.

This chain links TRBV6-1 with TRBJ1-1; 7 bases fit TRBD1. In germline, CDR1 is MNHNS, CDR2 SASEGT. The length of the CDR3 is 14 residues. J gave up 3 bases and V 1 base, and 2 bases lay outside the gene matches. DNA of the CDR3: TGTGCCAGCAGTGAAGGAGGGGGCGACACTGAAGCTTTCTTT. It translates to CASSEGGGDTEAFF.

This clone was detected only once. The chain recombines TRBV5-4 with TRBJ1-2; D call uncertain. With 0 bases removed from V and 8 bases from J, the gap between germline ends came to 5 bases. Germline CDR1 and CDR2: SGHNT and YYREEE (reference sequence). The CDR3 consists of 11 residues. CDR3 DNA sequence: TGTGCCAGCAGCTTGGTAAGCGGCTACACCTTC. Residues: CASSLVSGYTF.

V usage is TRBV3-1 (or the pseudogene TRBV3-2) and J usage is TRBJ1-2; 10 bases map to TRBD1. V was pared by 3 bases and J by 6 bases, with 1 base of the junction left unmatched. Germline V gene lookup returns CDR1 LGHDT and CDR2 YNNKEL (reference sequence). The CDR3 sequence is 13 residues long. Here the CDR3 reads CASSHGTGDGYTF. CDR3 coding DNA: TGTGCCAGCAGCCACGGGACAGGGGATGGCTACACCTTC.

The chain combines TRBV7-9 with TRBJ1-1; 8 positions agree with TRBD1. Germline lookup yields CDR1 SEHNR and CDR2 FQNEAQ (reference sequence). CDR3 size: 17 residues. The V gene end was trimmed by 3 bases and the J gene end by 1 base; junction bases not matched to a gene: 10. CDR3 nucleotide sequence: TGTGCCAGCAGCTTTGGACAGGGTTCCCTTAGGAACACTGAAGCTTTCTTT. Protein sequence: CASSFGQGSLRNTEAFF.

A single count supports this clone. CDR3: CSARTDEKLFF. CDR3 in DNA: TGCAGTGCTAGAACGGATGAAAAACTGTTTTTT. The chain is built from TRBV20-1 and TRBJ1-4; D call uncertain. The germline V gene encodes CDR1 DFQATT and CDR2 SNEGSKA (reference sequence). The CDR3 spans 11 residues. Trimming cost V 2 bases and J 6 bases, with 4 bases left between them.

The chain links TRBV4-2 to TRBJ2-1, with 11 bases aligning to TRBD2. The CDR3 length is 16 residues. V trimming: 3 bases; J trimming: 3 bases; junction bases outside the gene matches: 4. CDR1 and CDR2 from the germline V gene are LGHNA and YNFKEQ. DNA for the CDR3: TGTGCCAGCAGCCACCTCCTAGCGGGAGGCTACAATGAGCAGTTCTTC. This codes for CASSHLLAGGYNEQFF.

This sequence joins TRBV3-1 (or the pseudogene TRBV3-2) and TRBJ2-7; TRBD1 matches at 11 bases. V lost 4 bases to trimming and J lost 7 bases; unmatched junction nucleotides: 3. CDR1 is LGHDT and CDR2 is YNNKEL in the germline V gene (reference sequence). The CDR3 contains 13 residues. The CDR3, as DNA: TGTGCCAGCAGCCGGGACAGGGGGGAAGAGCAGTACTTC. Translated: CASSRDRGEEQYF.

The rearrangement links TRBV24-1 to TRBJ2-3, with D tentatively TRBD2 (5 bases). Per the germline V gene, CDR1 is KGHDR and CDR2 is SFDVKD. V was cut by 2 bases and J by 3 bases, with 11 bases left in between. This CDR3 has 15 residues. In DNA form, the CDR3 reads TGTGCCACCAGTGATTCATGGAGGCGTACAGATACGCAGTATTTT. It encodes CATSDSWRRTDTQYF.

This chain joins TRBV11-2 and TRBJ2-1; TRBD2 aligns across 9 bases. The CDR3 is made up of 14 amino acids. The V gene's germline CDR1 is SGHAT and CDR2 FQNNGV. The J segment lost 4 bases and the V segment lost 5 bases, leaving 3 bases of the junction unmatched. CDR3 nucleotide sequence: TGTGCCAGCAGCCGACTAGCGGAATACAATGAGCAGTTCTTC. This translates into CASSRLAEYNEQFF.

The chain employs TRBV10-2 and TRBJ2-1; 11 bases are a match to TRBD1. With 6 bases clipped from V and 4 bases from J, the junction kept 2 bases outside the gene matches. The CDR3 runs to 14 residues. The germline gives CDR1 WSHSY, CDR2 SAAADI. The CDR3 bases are TGCGCCAGCAGGGACAGGGGGCTATACAATGAGCAGTTCTTC. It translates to CASRDRGLYNEQFF.

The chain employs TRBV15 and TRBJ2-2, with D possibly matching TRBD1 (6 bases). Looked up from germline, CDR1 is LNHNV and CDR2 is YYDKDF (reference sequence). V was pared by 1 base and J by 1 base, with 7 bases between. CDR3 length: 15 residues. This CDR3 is CATSRATGNTGELFF. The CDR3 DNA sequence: TGTGCCACCAGCAGAGCGACAGGGAACACCGGGGAGCTGTTTTTT. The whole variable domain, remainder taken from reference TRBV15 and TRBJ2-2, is DAMVIQNPRYQVTQFGKPVTLSCSQTLNHNVMYWYQQKSSQAPKLLFHYYDKDFNNEADTPDNFQSRRPNTSFCFLDIRSPGLGDTAMYLCATSRATGNTGELFFGEGSRLTVL.

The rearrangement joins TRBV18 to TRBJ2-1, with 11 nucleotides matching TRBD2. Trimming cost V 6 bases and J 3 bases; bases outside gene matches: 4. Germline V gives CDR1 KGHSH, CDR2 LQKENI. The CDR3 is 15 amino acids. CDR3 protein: CASSRTSGGYNEQFF. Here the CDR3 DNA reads TGTGCCAGCTCGCGCACTAGCGGGGGCTACAATGAGCAGTTCTTC.

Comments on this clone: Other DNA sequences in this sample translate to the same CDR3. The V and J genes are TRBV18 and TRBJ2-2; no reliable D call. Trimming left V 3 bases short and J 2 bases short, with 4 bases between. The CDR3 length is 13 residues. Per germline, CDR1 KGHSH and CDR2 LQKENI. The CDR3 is CASSPSNTGELFF. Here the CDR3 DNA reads TGTGCCAGCTCACCGAGCAACACCGGGGAGCTGTTTTTT.

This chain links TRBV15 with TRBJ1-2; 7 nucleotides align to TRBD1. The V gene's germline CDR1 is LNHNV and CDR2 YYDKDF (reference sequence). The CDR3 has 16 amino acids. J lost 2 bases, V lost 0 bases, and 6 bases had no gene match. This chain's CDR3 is CATSRDLGQANYGYTF. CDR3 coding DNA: TGTGCCACCAGCAGAGATCTAGGACAGGCCAACTATGGCTACACCTTC.

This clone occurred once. CDR3 sequence: CASSLQGFQGQPQHF. CDR3 DNA sequence: TGTGCCAGCAGCTTACAGGGGTTCCAGGGGCAGCCCCAGCATTTT. The rearrangement links TRBV7-2 to TRBJ1-5; a weak D match, TRBD1 (6 bases). V was cut by 2 bases and J by 7 bases, with 15 bases left in between. Germline V lookup: CDR1 SGHTA, CDR2 FQGNSA. The CDR3 covers 15 residues. Variable domain in full (rest from reference TRBV7-2 and TRBJ1-5): GAGVSQSPSNKVTEKGKDVELRCDPISGHTALYWYRQSLGQGLEFLIYFQGNSAPDKSGLPSDRFSAERTGGSVSTLTIQRTQQEDSAVYLCASSLQGFQGQPQHFGDGTRLSIL.

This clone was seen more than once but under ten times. The CDR3 sequence is CASTRSPAANYGYTF. The DNA for the CDR3 is TGTGCCAGCACCCGCTCCCCGGCGGCCAACTATGGCTACACCTTC. The rearrangement joins TRBV28 to TRBJ1-2; D gene uncertain. V was cut by 7 bases and J by 2 bases, with 17 bases left in between. This CDR3 spans 15 amino acids. The germline V gene has CDR1 MDHEN and CDR2 SYDVKM.

In nucleotides, the CDR3 is TGTGCCAGTCAGGGAGACAGGGGTAAAGAGCAGTACTTC. This codes for CASQGDRGKEQYF. This sequence joins TRBV9 and TRBJ2-7; 8 bases align to TRBD1. The germline CDR1 and CDR2 sequences are SGDLS and YYNGEE. CDR3 length equals 13 residues. V lost 8 bases and J lost 7; bases outside the gene matches: 11.

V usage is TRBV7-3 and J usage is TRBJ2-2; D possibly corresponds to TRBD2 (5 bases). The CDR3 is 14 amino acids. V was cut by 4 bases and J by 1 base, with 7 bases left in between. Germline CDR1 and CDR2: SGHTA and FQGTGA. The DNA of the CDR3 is TGTGCCAGCAGCTGGGCGGGGAACACCGGGGAGCTGTTTTTT. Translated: CASSWAGNTGELFF.

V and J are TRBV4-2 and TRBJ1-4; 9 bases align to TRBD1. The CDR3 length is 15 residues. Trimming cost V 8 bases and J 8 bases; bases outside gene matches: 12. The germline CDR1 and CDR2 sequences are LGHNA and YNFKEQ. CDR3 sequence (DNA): TGTGCCAGCGGGGGGAAGGGGGACAGGGAAGAAAAACTGTTTTTT. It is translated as CASGGKGDREEKLFF.

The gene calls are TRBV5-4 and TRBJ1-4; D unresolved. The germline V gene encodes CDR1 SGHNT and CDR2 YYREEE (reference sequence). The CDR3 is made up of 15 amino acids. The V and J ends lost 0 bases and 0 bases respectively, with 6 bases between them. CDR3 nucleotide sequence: TGTGCCAGCAGCTTGGACGGGACAACTAATGAAAAACTGTTTTTT. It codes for CASSLDGTTNEKLFF.

In DNA, the CDR3 is TGTGCCAGCAGTGAGTGGGACAGCTCCTACAATGAGCAGTTCTTC. This sequence encodes CASSEWDSSYNEQFF. The V call is TRBV2, the J call TRBJ2-1, with 7 nucleotides matching TRBD1. Trimming took 3 bases from V and 0 from J; bases not matched to a gene: 2. The CDR3 totals 15 residues. The germline V gene encodes CDR1 SNHLY and CDR2 FYNNEI.

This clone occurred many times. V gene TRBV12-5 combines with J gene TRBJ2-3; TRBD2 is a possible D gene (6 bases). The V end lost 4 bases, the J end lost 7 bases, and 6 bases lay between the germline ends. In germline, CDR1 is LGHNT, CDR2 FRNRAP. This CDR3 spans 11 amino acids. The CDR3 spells CASGWDYTQYF. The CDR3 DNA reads TGTGCTAGTGGTTGGGACTATACGCAGTATTTT.

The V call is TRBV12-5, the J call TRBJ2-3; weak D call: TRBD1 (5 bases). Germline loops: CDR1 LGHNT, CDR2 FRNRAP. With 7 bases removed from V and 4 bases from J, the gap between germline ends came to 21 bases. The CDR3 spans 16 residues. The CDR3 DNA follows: TGTGCTAGTGCCCTCTTGGGTCAGGGCCGCGCAGATACGCAGTATTTT. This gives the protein CASALLGQGRADTQYF.

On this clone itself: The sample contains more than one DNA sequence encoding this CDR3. The chain's CDR3 is CASSLDFADTQYF. The CDR3 DNA reads TGTGCCAGCAGCTTAGACTTTGCAGATACGCAGTATTTT. The chain carries TRBV11-3 and TRBJ2-3; D is undetermined. The CDR3 spans 13 residues. The germline CDR1 and CDR2 sequences are SGHNT and YENEEA. Deletions cut 0 bases from V and 4 bases from J, with 5 bases between.

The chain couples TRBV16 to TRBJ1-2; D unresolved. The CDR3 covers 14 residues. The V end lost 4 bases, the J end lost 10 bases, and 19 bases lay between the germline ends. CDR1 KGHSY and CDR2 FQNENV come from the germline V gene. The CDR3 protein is CASSPLGSHGDYTF. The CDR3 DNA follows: TGTGCCAGCAGCCCCCTAGGGTCGCACGGGGACTACACCTTC.

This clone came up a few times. The CDR3 here is CASSVGGTDTQYF. As DNA, the CDR3 is TGTGCCAGCAGCGTAGGCGGCACAGATACGCAGTATTTT. This sequence joins TRBV9 and TRBJ2-3; D is undetermined. The germline V gene encodes CDR1 SGDLS and CDR2 YYNGEE. V was pared by 0 bases and J by 1 base, with 3 bases between. This CDR3 contains 13 residues.

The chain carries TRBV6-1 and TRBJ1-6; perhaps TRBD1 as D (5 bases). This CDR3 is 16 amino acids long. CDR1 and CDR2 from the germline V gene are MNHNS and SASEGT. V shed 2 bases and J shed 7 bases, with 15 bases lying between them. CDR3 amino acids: CASSESRGGRNSPLHF. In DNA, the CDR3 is TGTGCCAGCAGTGAATCCCGTGGGGGGAGGAATTCACCCCTCCACTTT.

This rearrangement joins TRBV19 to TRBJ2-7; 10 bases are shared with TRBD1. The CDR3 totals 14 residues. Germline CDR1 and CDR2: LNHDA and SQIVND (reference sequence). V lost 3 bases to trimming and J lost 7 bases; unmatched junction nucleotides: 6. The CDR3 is CASSMTGGPGEQYV. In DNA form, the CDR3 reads TGTGCCAGTAGTATGACAGGGGGCCCTGGGGAGCAGTACGTC.

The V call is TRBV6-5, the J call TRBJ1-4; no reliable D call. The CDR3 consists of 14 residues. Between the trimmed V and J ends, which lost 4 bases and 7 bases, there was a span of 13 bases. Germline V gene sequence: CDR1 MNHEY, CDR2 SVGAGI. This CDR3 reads CASSWQAACEKLFF. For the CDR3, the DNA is TGTGCCAGCAGTTGGCAGGCAGCCTGTGAAAAACTGTTTTTT.

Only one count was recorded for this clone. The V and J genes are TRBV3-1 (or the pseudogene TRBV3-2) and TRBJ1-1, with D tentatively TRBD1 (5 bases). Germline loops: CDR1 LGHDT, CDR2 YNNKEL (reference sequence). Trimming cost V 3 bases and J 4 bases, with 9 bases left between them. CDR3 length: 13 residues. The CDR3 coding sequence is TGTGCCAGCAGCCAGGCAGGGCCCACTGAAGCTTTCTTT. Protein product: CASSQAGPTEAFF.